The rows below give T cell receptor beta chains drawn from one sample of a study of blood T cell repertoires in COVID-19. Data came from immunoSEQ multiplex PCR; TCRdb stores just in-frame clones and leaves some out. The sample comprises about 210,000 clones, 81% of which are singletons, and 8% to 9.5% rests with the top ten. Sequenced: PBMCs or T cells enriched from blood (not recorded which). These receptors were collected from a woman aged 50 to 60 with acute COVID-19. CDR3s include the opening cysteine and the closing phenylalanine or tryptophan. A D gene is named only where the DNA matches it firmly. A row's size may be missing; if present it is once, few, many or a size class.

j_gene: TRBJ1-3
d_gene: TRBD1
abundance: -
v_gene: TRBV3-1/TRBV3-2
CDR3nt: TGTGCCACTACCTGGGACAGGGGATACCACTCTGGAAACACCATATATTTT
CDR3aa: CATTWDRGYHSGNTIYF

j_gene: TRBJ2-7
d_gene: -
abundance: -
v_gene: TRBV3-1/TRBV3-2
CDR3nt: TGTGCCAGCAGCCAAGTGGCAGGGTGGGACGAGCAGTACTTC
CDR3aa: CASSQVAGWDEQYF

j_gene: TRBJ2-1
d_gene: -
abundance: -
v_gene: TRBV6-2/TRBV6-3
CDR3nt: TGTGCCAGCAGTTACCAGTGGAATGAGCAGTTCTTC
CDR3aa: CASSYQWNEQFF

j_gene: TRBJ1-4
d_gene: TRBD1
abundance: -
v_gene: TRBV5-1
CDR3nt: TGCGCCAGCAGCCGGACAGGGAAGTTAACTAATGAAAAACTGTTTTTT
CDR3aa: CASSRTGKLTNEKLFF

j_gene: TRBJ2-1
d_gene: -
abundance: many
v_gene: TRBV19
CDR3nt: TGTGCCAGTATAGGCAGCGAGAGGTTTGGCAATGAGCAGTTCTTC
CDR3aa: CASIGSERFGNEQFF

j_gene: TRBJ1-5
d_gene: TRBD1
abundance: -
v_gene: TRBV20-1
CDR3nt: TGCAGTGCTAGTCGAAGGGGGCGTACTTCTAATCATCAGCCCCAGCATTTT
CDR3aa: CSASRRGRTSNHQPQHF

j_gene: TRBJ1-1
d_gene: -
abundance: -
v_gene: TRBV6-2/TRBV6-3
CDR3nt: TGTGCCAGCGGCCGGGCAATGAACACTGAAGCTTTCTTT
CDR3aa: CASGRAMNTEAFF

j_gene: TRBJ1-2
d_gene: -
abundance: -
v_gene: TRBV6-2/TRBV6-3
CDR3nt: TGTGCCAGCAGCGAGGTCGGCAGGGTTGGCTACACCTTC
CDR3aa: CASSEVGRVGYTF

j_gene: TRBJ1-6
d_gene: TRBD1
abundance: -
v_gene: TRBV10-3
CDR3nt: TGTGCCATCAGTGAGGACAGGGTTAATTCACCCCTCCACTTT
CDR3aa: CAISEDRVNSPLHF

j_gene: TRBJ2-3
d_gene: TRBD2
abundance: -
v_gene: TRBV18
CDR3nt: TGTGCCAGCTCCCCAGAGGTTCCGGGGGGACGCGGAGATACGCAGTATTTT
CDR3aa: CASSPEVPGGRGDTQYF

j_gene: TRBJ2-2
d_gene: -
abundance: -
v_gene: TRBV27
CDR3nt: TGTGCCAGCAGTTTGCGACAGGTCCCCGGGGAGCTGTTTTTT
CDR3aa: CASSLRQVPGELFF